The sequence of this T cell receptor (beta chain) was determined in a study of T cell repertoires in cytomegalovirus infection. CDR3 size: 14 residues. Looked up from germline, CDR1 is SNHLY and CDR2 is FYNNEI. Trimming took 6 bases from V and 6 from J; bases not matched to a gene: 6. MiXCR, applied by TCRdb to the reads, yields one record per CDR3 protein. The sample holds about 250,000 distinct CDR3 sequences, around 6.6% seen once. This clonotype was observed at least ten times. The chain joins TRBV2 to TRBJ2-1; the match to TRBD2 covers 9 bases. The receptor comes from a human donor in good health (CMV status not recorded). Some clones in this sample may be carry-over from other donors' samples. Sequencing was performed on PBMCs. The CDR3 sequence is CASSGTSPLNEQFF. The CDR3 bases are TGTGCCAGCAGCGGGACTAGCCCCCTCAATGAGCAGTTCTTC.